These T cell receptor beta chains were read from a single sample in a study of blood T cell repertoires in COVID-19. Generated by immunoSEQ multiplex PCR, the TCRdb table keeps only in-frame clones and is missing some. There are 95,000 to 150,000 clones in the sample; 88% occur only once, and 1.5% lies in the top ten. Sequencing was carried out using peripheral blood. These receptors were taken from a human donor in a cohort sampled during active COVID-19. Each CDR3 is given with its conserved first and last residue. The D gene is left open where the match is weak. Size is omitted from some rows. Given values are once, few, many or a class for expanded clones.

j_call clone_size v_call d_call cdr3_nt cdr3_aa
TRBJ2-1 . TRBV29-1 . TGCAGCGTTGGACAGGTTCATGAGCAGTTCTTC CSVGQVHEQFF
TRBJ1-3 few TRBV6-5 TRBD1 TGTGCCAGCACGAAACGGACAGGCACTGGAAACACCATATATTTT CASTKRTGTGNTIYF
TRBJ1-1 few TRBV2 . TGTGCCAGCAGTGCCGACATGAACACTGAAGCTTTCTTT CASSADMNTEAFF
TRBJ1-1 once TRBV9 TRBD1 TGTGCCAGCAGCCCCCTTCGACAGGGGCTGAGCGCTGAAGCTTTCTTT CASSPLRQGLSAEAFF
TRBJ2-3 . TRBV7-9 TRBD2 TGTGCCAGCAGTGGACTAGCGGGTGATGGGGATACGCAGTATTTT CASSGLAGDGDTQYF
TRBJ2-7 . TRBV19 TRBD1 TGTGCCAGTAGTATGTGGCCCCGACAGGGCAGCACCTACGAGCAGTACTTC CASSMWPRQGSTYEQYF
TRBJ2-2 . TRBV7-6 TRBD1 TGTGCCAGCAGCTTAACAGGGGCGCGCACCGGGGAGCTGTTTTTT CASSLTGARTGELFF
TRBJ2-7 . TRBV19 . TGTGCCAGTAGTACGAGCGTTGCGAACCGGTACGAGCAGTACTTC CASSTSVANRYEQYF
TRBJ1-2 . TRBV2 TRBD1 TGTGCCAGCAGTGAAGAGGGGGCGCAGGATATCGGCTACACCTTC CASSEEGAQDIGYTF
TRBJ1-5 . TRBV6-7 . TGTGCCAGCAGTTATAAGGGCCTAAGGGGATATAGCAATCAGCCCCAGCATTTT CASSYKGLRGYSNQPQHF
TRBJ1-1 few TRBV7-9 . TGTGCCAGCAGCTTTACCGGGGCTGAAGCTTTCTTT CASSFTGAEAFF
TRBJ1-4 . TRBV7-2 . TGTGCCAGCAGCATCACGGGATCCCGAGGGAAGTTGTTTTTT CASSITGSRGKLFF
TRBJ2-5 once TRBV6-4 TRBD2 TGTGCCAGCAGACTAGCGGAGCTCCAAGAGACCCAGTACTTC CASRLAELQETQYF
TRBJ1-2 . TRBV10-3 TRBD1 TGTGCCATCAGTGAGTCTGACAGGGATGGCTACACCTTC CAISESDRDGYTF
TRBJ2-1 . TRBV5-4 . TGTGCCAGCACCCTGGAGGCCAATGAGCAGTTCTTC CASTLEANEQFF
TRBJ2-3 . TRBV25-1 . TGTGCCAGCAGTTCTAGCACAGATACGCAGTATTTT CASSSSTDTQYF
TRBJ2-1 . TRBV5-4 TRBD2 TGTGCCAGCAGCTCTACTAGCGGGAGTTACAATGAGCAGTTCTTC CASSSTSGSYNEQFF
TRBJ2-7 . TRBV2 . TGTGCCAGCACCTTAGAGGTCTCCTACGAGCAGTACTTC CASTLEVSYEQYF
TRBJ1-1 . TRBV5-1 TRBD1 TGCGCCAGCAGCTTTACCGGGACAGGGGCTGACACTGAAGCTTTCTTT CASSFTGTGADTEAFF
TRBJ1-2 . TRBV5-6 TRBD1 TGTGCCAGCAGATTGGGGACAGAACATGGCTACACCTTC CASRLGTEHGYTF